The next 11 T cell receptor beta chains were all read from a single sample in a study of T cell changes during pregnancy in multiple sclerosis. The protocol was immunoSEQ multiplex PCR, while the TCRdb copy is restricted to in-frame clones and leaves out a portion. The repertoire holds tens of thousands of clones, just over 90% seen once, with about 2.8% in the top ten. Sample: peripheral blood, taken before pregnancy. The receptors originated from a female donor with multiple sclerosis, enrolled in a pregnancy study.

This chain connects TRBV19 to TRBJ1-2; 7 nucleotides line up with TRBD1. There are 14 residues in the CDR3. Germline V lookup: CDR1 LNHDA, CDR2 SQIVND (reference sequence). Germline trimming cut 4 bases from V and 4 bases from J; bases unmatched to any gene: 6. The chain's CDR3 is CASSRTGESYGYTF. CDR3 nucleotide sequence: TGTGCCAGTAGTAGAACAGGGGAAAGCTATGGCTACACCTTC. The full variable domain, rest sourced from reference TRBV19 and TRBJ1-2, is DGGITQSPKYLFRKEGQNVTLSCEQNLNHDAMYWYRQDPGQGLRLIYYSQIVNDFQKGDIAEGYSVSREKKESFPLTVTSAQKNPTAFYLCASSRTGESYGYTFGSGTRLTVV.

To note about this clone: This likely comes from a read error, as the CDR3 has no conserved phenylalanine or tryptophan at its end. Because the CDR3's place on the DNA is in doubt, the DNA is left out and the CDR3 is given as listed by TCRdb. This chain uses TRBV30 with TRBJ1-3; no DNA check was done on the table's D call, TRBD1. Germline CDR1 GTSNPN, CDR2 SVGIG (reference sequence). The CDR3 extends over 11 residues, inclusive of both ends. The CDR3 sequence: CAWSPPGQGAT.

The gene calls are TRBV5-4 and TRBJ2-1; 9 nucleotides line up with TRBD2. Germline V lookup: CDR1 SGHNT, CDR2 YYREEE (reference sequence). Germline trimming cut 0 bases from V and 2 bases from J; bases unmatched to any gene: 6. CDR3 length equals 17 residues. The CDR3 loop reads CASSLAAGGNPYNEQFF. CDR3 in DNA: TGTGCCAGCAGCTTGGCTGCGGGAGGGAACCCCTACAATGAGCAGTTCTTC. The whole variable domain, filled in from reference TRBV5-4 and TRBJ2-1, reads ETGVTQSPTHLIKTRGQQVTLRCSSQSGHNTVSWYQQALGQGPQFIFQYYREEENGRGNFPPRFSGLQFPNYSSELNVNALELDDSALYLCASSLAAGGNPYNEQFFGPGTRLTVL.

The CDR3 region has the DNA TGTGCCAGCTCCCCGAGGACTCCGAGCTCCTACAATGAGCAGTTCTTC. Protein product: CASSPRTPSSYNEQFF. V usage is TRBV18 and J usage is TRBJ2-1, with TRBD2 as a possible D gene (5 bases). CDR1 and CDR2 (germline): KGHSH, LQKENI. The CDR3 is 16 residues long. V was pared by 6 bases and J by 0 bases, with 15 bases between.

V is TRBV18 and J is TRBJ1-2; D possibly corresponds to TRBD1 (6 bases). Trimming pared 3 bases from V and 4 bases from J, leaving 12 bases between. CDR1 is KGHSH, CDR2 LQKENI, per germline. CDR3 size: 14 residues. CDR3: CASSPAGVSYGYTF. CDR3 bases: TGTGCCAGCTCACCCGCAGGGGTAAGCTATGGCTACACCTTC.

The chain employs TRBV18 and TRBJ2-1; D gene unclear. The CDR3 runs 15 residues. Looked up from germline, CDR1 is KGHSH and CDR2 is LQKENI. Trimming left V 3 bases short and J 0 bases short, with 9 bases between. The CDR3 spells CASSPGESSYNEQFF. In DNA form, the CDR3 reads TGTGCCAGCTCACCCGGAGAGAGCTCCTACAATGAGCAGTTCTTC.

The rearrangement links TRBV7-2 to TRBJ2-5; the match to TRBD2 covers 12 bases. The CDR3 covers 15 residues. Germline assignment: CDR1 SGHTA and CDR2 FQGNSA. V gave up 0 bases and J gave up 5 bases; unmatched junction bases: 1. This CDR3 is CASSLAGTSGETQYF. CDR3 coding DNA: TGTGCCAGCAGCTTAGCGGGGACTAGCGGGGAGACCCAGTACTTC.

The V and J genes are TRBV28 and TRBJ2-7, with 9 bases identical to TRBD1. Losses at the gene ends were 1 base for V and 4 bases for J; bases not matched to a gene: 5. The CDR3 extends over 15 amino acids. Germline V lookup: CDR1 MDHEN, CDR2 SYDVKM. The CDR3 coding sequence is TGTGCCAGCAGTTTATCTGGGACAGGGAGTTACGAGCAGTACTTC. Protein product: CASSLSGTGSYEQYF.

A single count supports this clone. This chain links TRBV7-9 with TRBJ2-5; D is uncertain. The CDR3 covers 13 residues. Germline V CDR1 and CDR2: SEHNR, FQNEAQ (reference sequence). The V end was cut by 5 bases, the J end by 7 bases, with 14 bases between. CDR3 sequence reads: CASSAGRLGTQYF. The CDR3 region has the DNA TGTGCCAGCAGCGCAGGCAGGCTGGGGACCCAGTACTTC. The complete variable domain, with remaining parts taken from reference TRBV7-9 and TRBJ2-5, reads DTGVSQNPRHKITKRGQNVTFRCDPISEHNRLYWYRQTLGQGPEFLTYFQNEAQLEKSRLLSDRFSAERPKGSFSTLEIQRTEQGDSAMYLCASSAGRLGTQYFGPGTRLLVL.

The chain couples TRBV19 to TRBJ2-3, with D maybe TRBD2 (6 bases). The germline V gene encodes CDR1 LNHDA and CDR2 SQIVND (reference sequence). The CDR3 extends over 15 amino acids. V lost 7 bases and J 2 bases, leaving 16 bases between the germline ends. The DNA of the CDR3 is TGTGCCAGTACCGACCGGGGACTGTCCACAGATACGCAGTATTTT. Protein: CASTDRGLSTDTQYF.

The chain links TRBV28 to TRBJ2-6; D might be TRBD1 (6 bases). This CDR3 contains 15 residues. From germline, CDR1 is MDHEN and CDR2 SYDVKM. Trimming shortened V by 5 bases and J by 2 bases, and 10 bases separated the two germline ends. CDR3 loop: CASSRGGAGANVLTF. In DNA form, the CDR3 reads TGTGCCAGCAGTCGAGGGGGAGCTGGGGCCAACGTCCTGACTTTC.